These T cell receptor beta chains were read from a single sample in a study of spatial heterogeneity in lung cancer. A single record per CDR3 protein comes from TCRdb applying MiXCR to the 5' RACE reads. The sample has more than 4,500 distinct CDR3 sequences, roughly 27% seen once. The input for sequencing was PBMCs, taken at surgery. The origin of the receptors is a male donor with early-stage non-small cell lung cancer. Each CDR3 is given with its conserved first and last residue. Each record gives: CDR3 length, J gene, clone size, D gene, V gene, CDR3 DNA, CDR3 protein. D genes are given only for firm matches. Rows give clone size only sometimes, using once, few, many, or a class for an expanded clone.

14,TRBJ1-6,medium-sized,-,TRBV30,TGTGCCTGGAGTGTGGAGGGCAGATATTCACCCCTCCACTTT,CAWSVEGRYSPLHF
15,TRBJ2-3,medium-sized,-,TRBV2,TGTGCCAGCAGTGAATCGTCGGGGTTCACAGATACGCAGTATTTT,CASSESSGFTDTQYF
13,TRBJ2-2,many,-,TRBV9,TGTGCCAGCAGCCCCCGGGCAGCCGGGGAGCTGTTTTTT,CASSPRAAGELFF
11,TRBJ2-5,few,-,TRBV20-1,TGCAGTGCTAGAGAGGTGGAGACCCAGTACTTC,CSAREVETQYF
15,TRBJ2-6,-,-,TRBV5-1,TGCGCCAGCAGCTTGTCTCACTCTGGGGCCAACGTCCTGACTTTC,CASSLSHSGANVLTF
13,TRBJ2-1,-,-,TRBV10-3,TGTGCCATCAGTGACCGTCAGGCAGGTGAGCAGTTCTTC,CAISDRQAGEQFF
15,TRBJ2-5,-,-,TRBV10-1,TGCGCCAGCAGTGATCCAACAGGCGGCCAAGAGACCCAGTACTTC,CASSDPTGGQETQYF
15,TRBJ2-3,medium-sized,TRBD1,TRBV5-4,TGTGCCAGCAGCTGGGACAGGGCTAGCACAGATACGCAGTATTTT,CASSWDRASTDTQYF
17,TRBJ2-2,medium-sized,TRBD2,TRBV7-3,TGTGCCAGCAGCTTAAGCGGCGGGAGGGCCGACACCGGGGAGCTGTTTTTT,CASSLSGGRADTGELFF
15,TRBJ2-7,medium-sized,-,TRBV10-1,TGCGCCAGCAGTGACTTGAGAGGCCGGAGCTACGAGCAGTACTTC,CASSDLRGRSYEQYF